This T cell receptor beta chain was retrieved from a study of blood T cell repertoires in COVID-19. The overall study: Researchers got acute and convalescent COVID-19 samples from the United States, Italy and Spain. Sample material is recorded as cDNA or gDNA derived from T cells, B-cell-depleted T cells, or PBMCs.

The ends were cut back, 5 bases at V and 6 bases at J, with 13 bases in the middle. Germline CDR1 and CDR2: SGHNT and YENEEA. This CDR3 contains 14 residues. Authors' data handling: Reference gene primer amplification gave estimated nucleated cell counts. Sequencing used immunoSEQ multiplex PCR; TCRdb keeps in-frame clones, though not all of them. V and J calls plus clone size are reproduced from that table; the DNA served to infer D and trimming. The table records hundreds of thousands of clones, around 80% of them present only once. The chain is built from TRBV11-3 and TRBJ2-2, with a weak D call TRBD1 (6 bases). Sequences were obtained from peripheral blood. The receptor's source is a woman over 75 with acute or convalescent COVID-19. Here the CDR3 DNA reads TGTGCCAGCAGCGGAAACACAGGGCCCGGGGAGCTGTTTTTT. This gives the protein CASSGNTGPGELFF.